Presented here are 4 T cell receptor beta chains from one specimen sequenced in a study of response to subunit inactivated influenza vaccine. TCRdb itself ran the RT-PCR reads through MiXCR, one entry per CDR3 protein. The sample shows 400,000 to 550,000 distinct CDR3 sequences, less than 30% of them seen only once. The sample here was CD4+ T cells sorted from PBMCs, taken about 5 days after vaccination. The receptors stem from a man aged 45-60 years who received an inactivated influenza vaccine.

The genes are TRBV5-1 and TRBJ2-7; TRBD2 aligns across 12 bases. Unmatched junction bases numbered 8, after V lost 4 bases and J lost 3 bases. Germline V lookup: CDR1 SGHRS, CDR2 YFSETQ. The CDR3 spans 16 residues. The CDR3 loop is CASSPTTTSGSYEQYF. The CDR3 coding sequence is TGCGCCAGCAGCCCTACTACGACTAGCGGGAGCTACGAGCAGTACTTC.

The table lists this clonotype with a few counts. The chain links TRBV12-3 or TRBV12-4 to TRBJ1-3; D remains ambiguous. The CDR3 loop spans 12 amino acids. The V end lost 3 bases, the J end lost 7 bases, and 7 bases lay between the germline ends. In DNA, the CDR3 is TGTGCCAGCAGTTTGCCCTCTAACACCATATATTTT. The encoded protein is CASSLPSNTIYF.

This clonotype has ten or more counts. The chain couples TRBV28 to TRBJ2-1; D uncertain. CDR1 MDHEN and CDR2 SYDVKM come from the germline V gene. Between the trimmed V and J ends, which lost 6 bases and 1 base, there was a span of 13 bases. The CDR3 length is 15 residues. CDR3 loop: CASREIARSYNEQFF. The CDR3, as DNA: TGTGCCAGCAGGGAGATCGCACGTTCCTACAATGAGCAGTTCTTC.

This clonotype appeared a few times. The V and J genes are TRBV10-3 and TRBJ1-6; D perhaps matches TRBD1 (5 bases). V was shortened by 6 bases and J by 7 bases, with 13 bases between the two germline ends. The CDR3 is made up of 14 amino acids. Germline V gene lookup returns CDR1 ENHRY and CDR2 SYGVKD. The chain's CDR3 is CAIREDTGNSPLHF. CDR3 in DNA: TGTGCCATCAGGGAGGACACGGGGAATTCACCCCTCCACTTT.